This T cell receptor (beta chain) originates from a study of T cell repertoires in cytomegalovirus infection. Study outcomes and limitations: There were carriers of CMV plus the relevant HLA, and cumulative public TCR beta family frequency identified them. Clonotypes of TCR beta that were HLA-C-restricted and CMV-specific dominated the ex vivo response.

This clonotype was detected only a few times. Its specificity is unknown. The germline V gene encodes CDR1 LGHNT and CDR2 FRNRAP. The V end was cut by 2 bases, the J end by 5 bases, with 5 bases between. The CDR3 spans 12 residues. TCRdb processed the reads anew with MiXCR; each CDR3 protein has one entry. This sample has about 350,000 distinct CDR3 sequences; approximately 30% occur once, and the top ten carry approximately 13%. This sequence joins TRBV12-5 and TRBJ2-3; no clear D. The sample here was cultured PBMCs, taken from culture after CMV antigen stimulation. This clonotype was obtained from a human donor in good health (CMV status not recorded). Some clones in this sample may be carry-over from other donors' samples. CDR3 residues: CASGLSRDTQYF. As DNA, the CDR3 is TGTGCTAGTGGTTTGTCTAGAGATACGCAGTATTTT.